The 25 T cell receptor beta chains below were found in one sample sequenced in a study of T-cell reconstitution after alpha-beta-depleted transplantation in children. Unique molecular identifiers were incorporated into the prepared TCRbeta library. TCRdb re-called the PCR reads through MiXCR, storing one row per CDR3 protein. The sample lists about 130,000 distinct CDR3 sequences, roughly 9.7% seen once, with about 25% in the top ten. The specimen was PBMCs, mostly from graft donor cells, collected 180 days after TCRalphabeta/CD19-depleted stem cell transplant. All receptors derive from a girl less than two years old who had a stem cell transplant for combined immunodeficiency, so the T cells may come from the graft donor.

The rearrangement uses TRBV6-1 and TRBJ2-5, with 10 bases lining up with TRBD2. With V trimmed by 6 bases and J by 1 base, 5 bases remained unmatched. The CDR3 covers 15 residues. CDR1 and CDR2 from the germline V gene are MNHNS and SASEGT. This CDR3 reads CASRVAGGAQETQYF. Here the CDR3 DNA reads TGTGCCAGCAGAGTAGCGGGAGGAGCCCAAGAGACCCAGTACTTC.

This clonotype has a handful of counts. The chain joins TRBV7-2 to TRBJ2-7, with D perhaps given as TRBD1 or TRBD2 (5 bases each). The V end lost 4 bases, the J end lost 2 bases, and 12 bases lay between the germline ends. CDR3 length: 14 amino acids. Germline V gene sequence: CDR1 SGHTA, CDR2 FQGNSA. This chain's CDR3 is CASSWEQGAYEQYF. In DNA form, the CDR3 reads TGTGCCAGCAGCTGGGAGCAGGGAGCCTACGAGCAGTACTTC.

This clonotype was counted between two and nine times. The chain joins TRBV9 to TRBJ2-1, with 12 bases that match TRBD2. Germline values: CDR1 SGDLS, CDR2 YYNGEE. The CDR3 spans 16 residues. Losses at the gene ends were 3 bases for V and 2 bases for J; bases not matched to a gene: 3. The CDR3 loop reads CASSAASGRAYNEQFF. The CDR3 region has the DNA TGTGCCAGCAGCGCCGCTAGCGGGAGGGCCTACAATGAGCAGTTCTTC.

This clonotype has more than one count but fewer than ten. V gene TRBV12-3 or TRBV12-4 combines with J gene TRBJ2-3, with 8 bases matching TRBD2. The CDR3 has 14 residues. Trimming cost V 11 bases and J 2 bases; bases outside gene matches: 9. The CDR3 DNA reads TGTGCCGCTGCAGCGGGAGCCCTCACAGATACGCAGTATTTT. Translated, it gives CAAAAGALTDTQYF.

Concerning this clonotype: Because it lacks the conserved phenylalanine or tryptophan at the end, this CDR3 is likely a read error. This chain connects TRBV20-1 to TRBJ2-7; D gene ambiguous. The germline V gene encodes CDR1 DFQATT and CDR2 SNEGSKA (reference sequence). The V gene lost 6 bases and the J gene lost 3 bases, with 15 bases spanning the gap. The length of the CDR3 is 13 residues. CDR3 nucleotide sequence: TGCAGTGCCGAACGGGCAGCAGGCTACGAGCAGTACTTG. It is translated as CSAERAAGYEQYL.

The DNA of the CDR3 is TGCAGTGCCTCACCTACTAGCGTGTATACCGGGGAGCTGTTTTTT. This gives the protein CSASPTSVYTGELFF. V and J are TRBV20-1 and TRBJ2-2; TRBD2 aligns across 7 bases. This CDR3 is built from 15 residues. Germline CDR1 DFQATT, CDR2 SNEGSKA (reference sequence). V was pared by 6 bases and J by 5 bases, with 12 bases of the junction left unmatched.

CDR3 DNA: TGTGCCAGCAGCGTAGCTGTCTCTAGCGGGCACAATGAGCAGTTCTTC. Its protein is CASSVAVSSGHNEQFF. V gene TRBV9 combines with J gene TRBJ2-1; 8 bases are a match to TRBD2. The V gene end was trimmed by 0 bases and the J gene end by 5 bases; junction bases not matched to a gene: 7. The germline V gene encodes CDR1 SGDLS and CDR2 YYNGEE. This CDR3 is built from 16 residues.

In its sample, this clonotype was seen a few times. Written as DNA, the CDR3 is TGCAGCGTTGAAAAGGGGATAAGCGCTGAAGCTTTCTTT. Translated, it gives CSVEKGISAEAFF. The rearrangement uses TRBV29-1 and TRBJ1-1; maybe TRBD1 (5 bases). The CDR3 totals 13 residues. V lost 2 bases to trimming and J lost 6 bases, with 13 bases between them. From germline, CDR1 is SQVTM and CDR2 ANQGSEA.

This clonotype was observed a handful of times. This chain connects TRBV5-1 to TRBJ1-2; D is unclear. Trimming shortened V by 4 bases and J by 8 bases, and 15 bases separated the two germline ends. Germline values: CDR1 SGHRS, CDR2 YFSETQ. The CDR3 spans 13 residues. The CDR3 DNA is TGCGCCAGCAGCACGGACGGCCCCGTGGGCTACACCTTC. Translation: CASSTDGPVGYTF.

This clonotype was seen only a few times. This chain connects TRBV5-1 to TRBJ2-1; perhaps TRBD2 as D (5 bases). With 0 bases removed from V and 5 bases from J, the gap between germline ends came to 15 bases. CDR1 is SGHRS, CDR2 YFSETQ, per germline. CDR3 length: 16 amino acids. The CDR3 is CASSLGGWLADNEQFF. The CDR3 region has the DNA TGCGCCAGCAGCTTGGGAGGGTGGCTAGCCGACAATGAGCAGTTCTTC. The full variable domain, rest sourced from reference TRBV5-1 and TRBJ2-1, is KAGVTQTPRYLIKTRGQQVTLSCSPISGHRSVSWYQQTPGQGLQFLFEYFSETQRNKGNFPGRFSGRQFSNSRSEMNVSTLELGDSALYLCASSLGGWLADNEQFFGPGTRLTVL.

This clonotype was seen many times. The rearrangement links TRBV20-1 to TRBJ2-5; TRBD2 might be the D (6 bases). Germline loops: CDR1 DFQATT, CDR2 SNEGSKA (reference sequence). CDR3 size: 12 residues. Trimming took off 5 bases at V and 1 base at J, with 8 bases between the two ends. The CDR3 DNA follows: TGCAGTGCTTTGACTAGCCAAGAGACCCAGTACTTC. It translates to CSALTSQETQYF.

Worth noting for this clonotype: Compared with germline, one end of the junction differs, possibly owing to a read error. The V gene is TRBV7-8, the J gene TRBJ2-4; the D gene is possibly TRBD2 (5 bases). Germline V CDR1 and CDR2: SGHVS, FQNEAQ. This CDR3 comprises 16 residues. The CDR3 region is CASSLLRSLAKNIEYF. CDR3 DNA: TGTGCCAGCAGTTTACTCAGAAGCCTAGCCAAAAACATTGAGTACTTC.

The V gene is TRBV4-3, the J gene TRBJ2-1; D may be TRBD2 (6 bases). CDR1 LGHNA and CDR2 YSLEER come from the germline V gene. The V end lost 2 bases, the J end lost 8 bases, and 13 bases lay between the germline ends. This CDR3 has 14 residues. The CDR3 here is CASSQRRGWDEQFF. Written as DNA, the CDR3 is TGCGCCAGCAGCCAAAGGCGGGGATGGGATGAGCAGTTCTTC.

This clonotype was found a few times. The chain carries TRBV4-3 and TRBJ2-7; D is uncertain. In germline, CDR1 is LGHNA, CDR2 YSLEER. This CDR3 has 15 amino acids. Trimming cost V 0 bases and J 3 bases, with 12 bases left between them. CDR3 region: CASSQEEVAIYEQYF. The CDR3 DNA reads TGCGCCAGCAGCCAAGAAGAGGTAGCAATCTACGAGCAGTACTTC.

This clonotype was observed a handful of times. The chain has TRBV28 and TRBJ2-3; D is ambiguous. Looked up from germline, CDR1 is MDHEN and CDR2 is SYDVKM. The CDR3 spans 13 residues. V was trimmed by 3 bases and J by 4 bases, leaving 8 bases between them. The chain's CDR3 is CASSFRLSDTQYF. CDR3 bases: TGTGCCAGCAGTTTCCGGCTATCAGATACGCAGTATTTT. The full variable domain, its missing parts supplied by reference TRBV28 and TRBJ2-3, is DVKVTQSSRYLVKRTGEKVFLECVQDMDHENMFWYRQDPGLGLRLIYFSYDVKMKEKGDIPEGYSVSREKKERFSLILESASTNQTSMYLCASSFRLSDTQYFGPGTRLTVL.

V usage is TRBV30 and J usage is TRBJ2-3, with no clear D. This CDR3 is built from 14 residues. The germline CDR1 and CDR2 sequences are GTSNPN and SVGIG (reference sequence). Trimming stripped 1 base from V and 4 bases from J, with 12 bases between. The chain's CDR3 is CAWSGTLTSDTQYF. Written as DNA, the CDR3 is TGTGCCTGGAGTGGGACCTTAACCTCAGATACGCAGTATTTT.

The chain links TRBV20-1 to TRBJ1-1; a possible D gene is TRBD1 (5 bases). Trimming stripped 6 bases from V and 2 bases from J, with 16 bases between. Per the germline V gene, CDR1 is DFQATT and CDR2 is SNEGSKA (reference sequence). The CDR3 is made up of 14 amino acids. CDR3 loop: CSAPIGAGNTEAFF. DNA for the CDR3: TGCAGTGCACCTATCGGGGCAGGTAACACTGAAGCTTTCTTT.

A few counts support this clonotype. The chain carries TRBV6-1 and TRBJ1-5, with D perhaps matching TRBD1 (5 bases). Trimming pared 5 bases from V and 2 bases from J, leaving 10 bases between. CDR3 length: 14 amino acids. The germline V gene has CDR1 MNHNS and CDR2 SASEGT. The CDR3 DNA is TGTGCCAGCAGTCCTACAGGAGGCAATCAGCCCCAGCATTTT. Amino acid sequence: CASSPTGGNQPQHF.

This clonotype was observed many times. The chain joins TRBV10-3 to TRBJ1-1; D unresolved. V lost 2 bases and J lost 8, with 21 bases in between. Germline lookup yields CDR1 ENHRY and CDR2 SYGVKD. This CDR3 comprises 16 residues. The CDR3 protein is CAISETRVPRWREAFF. The CDR3 region has the DNA TGTGCCATCAGTGAGACGAGGGTCCCTCGTTGGAGGGAAGCTTTCTTT.

A few counts support this clonotype. This sequence joins TRBV14 and TRBJ2-6; D not resolved. Germline V gives CDR1 SGHDN, CDR2 FVKESK. This CDR3 comprises 18 residues. V lost 1 base and J 0 bases, leaving 13 bases between the germline ends. The CDR3 spells CASSQGPPDVSGANVLTF. In DNA form, the CDR3 reads TGTGCCAGCAGCCAAGGTCCTCCGGACGTCTCTGGGGCCAACGTCCTGACTTTC.

The rearrangement links TRBV10-3 to TRBJ2-3; 7 nucleotides match TRBD1. CDR1 is ENHRY and CDR2 is SYGVKD in the germline V gene. V shed 3 bases and J 2 bases; nucleotides not matched to a gene: 11. The CDR3 is 17 amino acids. In DNA, the CDR3 is TGTGCCATCAGTGACCCGACAGGGAACCACGTCACAGATACGCAGTATTTT. This codes for CAISDPTGNHVTDTQYF.

At least ten counts were recorded for this clonotype. The chain couples TRBV12-3 or TRBV12-4 to TRBJ2-7, with no clear D. The CDR3 contains 14 residues. V lost 5 bases to trimming and J lost 0 bases, with 11 bases between them. Here the CDR3 DNA reads TGTGCCAGCAGTCTTGGTGGGGTCTCCTACGAGCAGTACTTC. It is translated as CASSLGGVSYEQYF.

This clonotype was detected a few times. The chain recombines TRBV7-2 with TRBJ2-5; 13 bases match TRBD2. J lost 4 bases, V lost 3 bases, and 2 bases had no gene match. The CDR3 is 15 amino acids. CDR1 is SGHTA and CDR2 is FQGNSA in the germline V gene. The CDR3 loop reads CASSFGLAGVETQYF. The CDR3 coding sequence is TGTGCCAGCAGCTTTGGACTAGCGGGAGTAGAGACCCAGTACTTC.

The chain carries TRBV6-2 or TRBV6-3 and TRBJ2-5; no firm D call. V lost 4 bases and J lost 0, with 15 bases in between. Germline V gene data show CDR1 as MNHEY and CDR2 as SVGEGT. The CDR3 runs to 16 residues. The CDR3 here is CASSSARIRYQETQYF. As DNA, the CDR3 is TGTGCCAGCAGTTCGGCCAGGATAAGGTACCAAGAGACCCAGTACTTC.

This clonotype was detected only a few times. V is TRBV4-3 and J is TRBJ1-2, with D perhaps matching TRBD1 (5 bases). Trimming removed 3 bases from V and 6 bases from J, with 20 bases in between. The CDR3 sequence is 16 residues long. Germline CDR1 is LGHNA and CDR2 is YSLEER. The DNA of the CDR3 is TGCGCCAGCAGCCAGGGGTCGCGGAGGGGCCCCCATGGCTACACCTTC. It specifies CASSQGSRRGPHGYTF.